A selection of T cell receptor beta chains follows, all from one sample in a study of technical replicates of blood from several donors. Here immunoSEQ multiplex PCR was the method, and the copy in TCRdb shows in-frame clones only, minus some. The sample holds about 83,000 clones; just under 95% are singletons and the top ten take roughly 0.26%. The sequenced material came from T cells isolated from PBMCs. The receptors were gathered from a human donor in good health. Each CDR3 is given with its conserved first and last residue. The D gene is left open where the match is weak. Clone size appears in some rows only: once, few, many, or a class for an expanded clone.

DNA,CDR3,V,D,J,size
TGTGCCAGCAGTTACGGTGGAGGGGCAGGCTACACCTTC,CASSYGGGAGYTF,TRBV6-5,NA,TRBJ1-2,NA
TGTGCCAGCAGCTTGCGGATGACTAATCAGCCCCAGCATTTT,CASSLRMTNQPQHF,TRBV5-8,NA,TRBJ1-5,NA
TGTGCCAGCAGGAAGCCCTCTGGAAACACCATATATTTT,CASRKPSGNTIYF,TRBV11-2,NA,TRBJ1-3,once
TGTGCCAGCAGTCAACCGACTAGCGGGGGTAGGGAGACCCAGTACTTC,CASSQPTSGGRETQYF,TRBV6-6,TRBD2,TRBJ2-5,NA
TGTGCCAGCAGCTTAGAGGGGGGACAGGGACTCCAAGAGACCCAGTACTTC,CASSLEGGQGLQETQYF,TRBV11-2,TRBD1,TRBJ2-5,NA
TGTGCCAGCAGCCGAAATAGGGGCACTGAAGCTTTCTTT,CASSRNRGTEAFF,TRBV7-9,NA,TRBJ1-1,NA
TGTGCCAGCAGCACGCCGGGGGATCAGCCCCAGCATTTT,CASSTPGDQPQHF,TRBV7-9,NA,TRBJ1-5,NA
TGTGCCAGCAGCTTAGGGGGGGTTAGCGGGAGCCGAGGTGAGCAGTTCTTC,CASSLGGVSGSRGEQFF,TRBV7-9,TRBD2,TRBJ2-1,few
TGTGCCAGCGGGCCCCGGGGAAACACCATATATTTT,CASGPRGNTIYF,TRBV27,NA,TRBJ1-3,NA
TGTGCCAGCAGCGACAGCACTCCTAACTATGGCTACACCTTC,CASSDSTPNYGYTF,TRBV21-1,NA,TRBJ1-2,NA
TGTGCCAGCAGTCCGGGTCTGAACCGGGGACTAGCGGGCCACTACGAGCAGTACTTC,CASSPGLNRGLAGHYEQYF,TRBV27,TRBD2,TRBJ2-7,NA
TGTGCCAGCAGTACTACCTCCGGGATTTACGAGCAGTACTTC,CASSTTSGIYEQYF,TRBV28,NA,TRBJ2-7,NA
TGTGCCAGCAGCTACGGGGACAGGGGTTTGGAGACCCAGTACTTC,CASSYGDRGLETQYF,TRBV5-8,TRBD1,TRBJ2-5,NA
TGTGCCAGCAGTTACTCTGCCGGGAGGAGCTATGGCTACACCTTC,CASSYSAGRSYGYTF,TRBV6-5,NA,TRBJ1-2,NA
TGTGCCAGCAGCTCCGGGTCGGGCGGGAGTTGGGAGACCCAGTACTTC,CASSSGSGGSWETQYF,TRBV7-6,TRBD2,TRBJ2-5,NA
TGTGCTAGTGGTTTGGCAGCGGGGTTATCCCAGTACTTC,CASGLAAGLSQYF,TRBV12-5,TRBD2,TRBJ2-7,NA
TGTGCCATCAGTGATTTCGGGGGCACCGGGGAGCTGTTTTTT,CAISDFGGTGELFF,TRBV10-3,NA,TRBJ2-2,NA
TGTGCCAGCAGTCCATACCGACAGGGGGCCGGGTACGAGCAGTACTTC,CASSPYRQGAGYEQYF,TRBV27,TRBD1,TRBJ2-7,NA
TGTGCCAGCAGTTACAAGCTCTACAATGAGCAGTTCTTC,CASSYKLYNEQFF,TRBV6-5,NA,TRBJ2-1,once
TGTGCCGGCTCTGGGCTCTCGAGCACTGAAGCTTTCTTT,CAGSGLSSTEAFF,TRBV7-6,NA,TRBJ1-1,NA
TGTGCCAGCAGCTCTCCAACCTTTGAGTCCTACGAGCAGTACTTC,CASSSPTFESYEQYF,TRBV7-2,NA,TRBJ2-7,NA
TGCGCCAGCAGCCTAATATATCCCTACACCAGCGGGGGGGAAAAACTGTTTTTT,CASSLIYPYTSGGEKLFF,TRBV4-1,NA,TRBJ1-4,NA
TGTGCCAGCTCACCAATGGGACAGGGGGCCGACGAGCAGTACTTC,CASSPMGQGADEQYF,TRBV18,TRBD1,TRBJ2-7,NA
TGTGCCAGCAGTGAAGCTCTAAACAGCCGACGGCGAGAGACCCAGTACTTC,CASSEALNSRRRETQYF,TRBV2,NA,TRBJ2-5,NA
TGCAGTGCTAGATACGAGAATGAGCAGTTCTTC,CSARYENEQFF,TRBV20-1,NA,TRBJ2-1,NA
TGTGCCAGCAGCCCGCGGACAGAACCTCAGCCCCAGCATTTT,CASSPRTEPQPQHF,TRBV9,NA,TRBJ1-5,NA
TGTGCCATCGGCGAGCAGGGGCGGAACACCATATATTTT,CAIGEQGRNTIYF,TRBV10-3,NA,TRBJ1-3,NA
TGCGCCAGCAGCTATAGACAGGATCAGTACAATGAGCAGTTCTTC,CASSYRQDQYNEQFF,TRBV5-1,NA,TRBJ2-1,NA
TGTGCCAGCAGCCCAGGGTATAATTCACCCCTCCACTTT,CASSPGYNSPLHF,TRBV7-9,NA,TRBJ1-6,NA
TGTGCCAGCAGTTTTGACAGCTCCTACGAGCAGTACTTC,CASSFDSSYEQYF,TRBV27,NA,TRBJ2-7,NA
TGCGCCAGCAGCTTGACTCCCTATATAGCGGGGGGCTACAATGAGCAGTTCTTC,CASSLTPYIAGGYNEQFF,TRBV5-1,TRBD2,TRBJ2-1,NA
TGTGCCACCAGCAGATCCTGGGGACTCATCTCTGGAAACACCATATATTTT,CATSRSWGLISGNTIYF,TRBV15,NA,TRBJ1-3,NA
TGTGCCAGCAGTTTAAATCGGGGGACCTACGAGCAGTACTTC,CASSLNRGTYEQYF,TRBV28,NA,TRBJ2-7,NA
TGTGCCAGCATTAAACCGGGACTAGAAGCCGAGCAGTACTTC,CASIKPGLEAEQYF,TRBV28,TRBD2,TRBJ2-7,NA
TGTGCCAGCTCAGACCAGGGGGTAACTAGCTCCTACGAGCAGTACTTC,CASSDQGVTSSYEQYF,TRBV18,TRBD1,TRBJ2-7,NA
TGTGCCAGCAGTTATTCTAGCGGGACCTACGAGCAGTACTTC,CASSYSSGTYEQYF,TRBV27,TRBD2,TRBJ2-7,NA
TGCGCCAGCAAGACCGGCCGGGAGTATTACAATGAGCAGTTCTTC,CASKTGREYYNEQFF,TRBV23-1,NA,TRBJ2-1,NA
TGCGCCAGCAGCCAAGGTCAGGCGGGGTCCTACGAGCAGTACTTC,CASSQGQAGSYEQYF,TRBV4-1,NA,TRBJ2-7,NA
TGTGCCAGCAGCTGGAGGACTAGCGGGGGGGAAGAGACCCAGTACTTC,CASSWRTSGGEETQYF,TRBV5-5,TRBD2,TRBJ2-5,few
TGCGCCAGCAGCAAAGACCTGGAGATGGATGAAGCTTTCTTT,CASSKDLEMDEAFF,TRBV4-1,NA,TRBJ1-1,NA
TGTGCCATCAGTGAGCCAGGACAGACGAACACTGAAGCTTTCTTT,CAISEPGQTNTEAFF,TRBV10-3,NA,TRBJ1-1,NA
TGTGCCAGCAGCCGAGGACAGGGTAGATTGCCGCCCCAGCATTTT,CASSRGQGRLPPQHF,TRBV28,TRBD1,TRBJ1-5,few
TGTGCCAGCAGCTTAGCGGTCGGGGGGGAGCTGTTTTTT,CASSLAVGGELFF,TRBV11-2,NA,TRBJ2-2,NA
TGCGCCAGCAGCCAAGGGCAGGCGTGGGGGGGCGGTGACTATGGCTACACCTTC,CASSQGQAWGGGDYGYTF,TRBV4-1,NA,TRBJ1-2,NA
TGCGCCAGCAGCTTGGGGGAGGGACAAGAGACCCAGTACTTC,CASSLGEGQETQYF,TRBV5-1,TRBD2,TRBJ2-5,NA
TGTGCCAGCAGTTCGAGGCAGGGTTCCCGGCTGGAGCAGTACTTC,CASSSRQGSRLEQYF,TRBV6-5,NA,TRBJ2-7,NA
TGTGCCAGCAGCGTGAGCTCCGTCGACCGCAGGGTAGAAGGGTTTGAGCAGTTCTTC,CASSVSSVDRRVEGFEQFF,TRBV9,NA,TRBJ2-1,NA
TGTGCCAGCAGTGCCGGGACAGGGGATGAGTATGGCTACACCTTC,CASSAGTGDEYGYTF,TRBV25-1,TRBD1,TRBJ1-2,NA
TGTGCCATCACTGGGACAGCCGGGGAATCCGAGCAGTACTTC,CAITGTAGESEQYF,TRBV10-3,TRBD1,TRBJ2-7,NA
TGTGCCAGCAATCTGGGACATAGCTATGGCTACACCTTC,CASNLGHSYGYTF,TRBV2,NA,TRBJ1-2,few
TGTGCCAGCAGCTTAAGGCGGGGCTCCTACAATGAGCAGTTCTTC,CASSLRRGSYNEQFF,TRBV7-9,NA,TRBJ2-1,NA
TGTGCCAGCAGTGAACAGGGTGATTACTATGGCTACACCTTC,CASSEQGDYYGYTF,TRBV2,NA,TRBJ1-2,NA
TGTGCCTCCAGTTTGGCAGGGGCGACTCTGATAGGTTCGGATACGCAGTATTTT,CASSLAGATLIGSDTQYF,TRBV19,NA,TRBJ2-3,NA
TGTGCCAGCAGTGAAGCGCAGAATAAGCAGTTCTTC,CASSEAQNKQFF,TRBV6-1,NA,TRBJ2-1,NA
TGTGCCAGCAGCCTAAGAGCGGGGGGGCCAAATAATGAGCAGTTCTTC,CASSLRAGGPNNEQFF,TRBV7-6,TRBD2,TRBJ2-1,NA
TGTGCCAGTAGCCCGGGAGTTAACACCGGGGAGCTGTTTTTT,CASSPGVNTGELFF,TRBV19,NA,TRBJ2-2,NA
TGTGCCAGCAGCGCTCGCGGGGGAGTGAGGGAAAAACTGTTTTTT,CASSARGGVREKLFF,TRBV9,NA,TRBJ1-4,once
TGTGCCAGCTCAAAACAGGTCTATGGCTACACCTTC,CASSKQVYGYTF,TRBV2,NA,TRBJ1-2,few
TGTGCCAGCAGTTCCCCAGCGGGAAGTTTGAATGAGCAGTTCTTC,CASSSPAGSLNEQFF,TRBV6-6,TRBD2,TRBJ2-1,NA
TGTGCCAGCAGCTTGGGCATACTAGCTATATACAATGAGCAGTTCTTC,CASSLGILAIYNEQFF,TRBV5-6,NA,TRBJ2-1,once